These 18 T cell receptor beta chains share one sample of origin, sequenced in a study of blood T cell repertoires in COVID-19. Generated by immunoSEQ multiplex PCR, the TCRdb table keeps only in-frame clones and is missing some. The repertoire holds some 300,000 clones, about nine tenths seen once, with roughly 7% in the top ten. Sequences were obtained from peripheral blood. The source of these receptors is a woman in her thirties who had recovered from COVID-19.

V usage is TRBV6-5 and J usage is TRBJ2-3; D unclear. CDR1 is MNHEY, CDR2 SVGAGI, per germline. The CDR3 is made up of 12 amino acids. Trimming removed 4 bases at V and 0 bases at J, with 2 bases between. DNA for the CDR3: TGTGCCAGCAGTTCTAGCACAGATACGCAGTATTTT. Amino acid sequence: CASSSSTDTQYF.

DNA of the CDR3: TGTGCCACCAGTGTCGGGGACAGGGGCGATTACAATGAGCAGTTCTTC. Encoded protein: CATSVGDRGDYNEQFF. This chain joins TRBV24-1 and TRBJ2-1, with TRBD1 matching over 10 bases. The trim removed 5 bases at V and 4 bases at J, leaving 7 bases unmatched. The CDR3 runs to 16 residues. CDR1 and CDR2 (germline): KGHDR, SFDVKD.

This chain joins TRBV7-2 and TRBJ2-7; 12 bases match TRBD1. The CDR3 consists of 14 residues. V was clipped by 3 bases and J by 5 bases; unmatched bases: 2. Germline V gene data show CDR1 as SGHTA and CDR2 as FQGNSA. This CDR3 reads CASSLGQGANEQYF. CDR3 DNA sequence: TGTGCCAGCAGCTTGGGACAGGGGGCCAACGAGCAGTACTTC.

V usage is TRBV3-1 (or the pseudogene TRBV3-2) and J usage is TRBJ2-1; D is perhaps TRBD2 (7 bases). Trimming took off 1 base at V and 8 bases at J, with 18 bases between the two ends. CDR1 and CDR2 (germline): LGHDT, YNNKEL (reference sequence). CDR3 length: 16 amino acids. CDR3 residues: CASSQVFGGALYEQFF. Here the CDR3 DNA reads TGTGCCAGCAGCCAAGTTTTTGGGGGGGCTCTCTATGAGCAGTTCTTC.

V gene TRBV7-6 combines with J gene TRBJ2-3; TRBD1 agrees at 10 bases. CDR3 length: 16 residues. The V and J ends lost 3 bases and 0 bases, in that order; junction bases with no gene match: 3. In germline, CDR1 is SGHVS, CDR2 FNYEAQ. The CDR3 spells CASSFPGQGSTDTQYF. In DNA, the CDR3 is TGTGCCAGCAGCTTCCCGGGACAGGGGAGCACAGATACGCAGTATTTT.

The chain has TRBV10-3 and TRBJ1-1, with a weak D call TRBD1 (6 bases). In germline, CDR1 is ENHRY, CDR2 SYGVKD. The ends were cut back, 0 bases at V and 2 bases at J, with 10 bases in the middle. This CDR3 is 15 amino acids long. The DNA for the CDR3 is TGTGCCATCAGTGAGTCATCAGGGGAAAACACTGAAGCTTTCTTT. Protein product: CAISESSGENTEAFF.

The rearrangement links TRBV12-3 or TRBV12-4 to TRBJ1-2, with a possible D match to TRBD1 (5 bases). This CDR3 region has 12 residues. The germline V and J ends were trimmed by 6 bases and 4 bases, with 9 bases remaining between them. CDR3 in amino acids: CASRTTVYGYTF. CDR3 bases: TGTGCCAGCAGGACGACAGTCTATGGCTACACCTTC.

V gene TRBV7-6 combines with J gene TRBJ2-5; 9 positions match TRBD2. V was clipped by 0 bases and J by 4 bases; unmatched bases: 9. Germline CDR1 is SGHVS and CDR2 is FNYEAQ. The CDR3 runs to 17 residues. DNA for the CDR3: TGTGCCAGCAGCTTAGCGGGAGCGGGGGGATCCCCAGAGACCCAGTACTTC. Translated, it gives CASSLAGAGGSPETQYF.

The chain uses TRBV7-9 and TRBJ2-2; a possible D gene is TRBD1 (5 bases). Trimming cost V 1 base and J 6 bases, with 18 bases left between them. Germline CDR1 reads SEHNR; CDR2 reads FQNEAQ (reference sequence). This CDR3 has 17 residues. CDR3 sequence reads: CASSLGHPGWRPGELFF. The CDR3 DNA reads TGTGCCAGCAGCTTAGGTCATCCAGGGTGGCGTCCCGGGGAGCTGTTTTTT.

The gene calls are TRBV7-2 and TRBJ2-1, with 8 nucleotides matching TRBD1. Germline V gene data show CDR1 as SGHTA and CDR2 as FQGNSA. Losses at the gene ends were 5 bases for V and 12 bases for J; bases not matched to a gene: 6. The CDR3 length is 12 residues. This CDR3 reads CASSQDRGGQFF. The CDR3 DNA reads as TGTGCCAGCAGCCAAGACAGGGGCGGGCAGTTCTTC.

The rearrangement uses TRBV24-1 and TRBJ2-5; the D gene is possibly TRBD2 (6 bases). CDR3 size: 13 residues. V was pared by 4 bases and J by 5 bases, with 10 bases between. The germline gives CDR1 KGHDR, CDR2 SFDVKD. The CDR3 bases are TGTGCCACCAGTGAAGCGGGCCGGGAGACCCAGTACTTC. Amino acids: CATSEAGRETQYF.

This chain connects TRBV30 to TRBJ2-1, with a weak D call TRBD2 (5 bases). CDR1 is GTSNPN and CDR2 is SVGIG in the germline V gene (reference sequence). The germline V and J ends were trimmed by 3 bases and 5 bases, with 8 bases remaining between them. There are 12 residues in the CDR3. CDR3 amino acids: CAWRTRNNEQFF. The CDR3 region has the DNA TGTGCCTGGAGAACTAGGAACAATGAGCAGTTCTTC.

The CDR3 protein is CASSLDGGGGYEQYF. The DNA of the CDR3 is TGTGCCAGCAGCTTAGACGGCGGGGGCGGCTACGAGCAGTACTTC. The V gene is TRBV11-3, the J gene TRBJ2-7; possibly TRBD2 for D (7 bases). Trimming stripped 0 bases from V and 3 bases from J, with 12 bases between. The germline gives CDR1 SGHNT, CDR2 YENEEA. The CDR3 length is 15 residues.

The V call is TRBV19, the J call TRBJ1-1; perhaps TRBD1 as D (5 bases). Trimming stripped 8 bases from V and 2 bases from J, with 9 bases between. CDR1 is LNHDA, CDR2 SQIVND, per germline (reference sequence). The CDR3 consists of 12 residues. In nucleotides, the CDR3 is TGTGCCAGTTACGGGGGAAACACTGAAGCTTTCTTT. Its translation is CASYGGNTEAFF.

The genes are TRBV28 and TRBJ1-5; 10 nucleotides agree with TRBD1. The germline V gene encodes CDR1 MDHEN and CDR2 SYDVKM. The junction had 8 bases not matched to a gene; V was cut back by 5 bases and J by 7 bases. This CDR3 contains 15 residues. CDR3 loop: CASSRTGGGEQPQHF. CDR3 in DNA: TGTGCCAGCAGTCGGACAGGGGGTGGGGAGCAGCCCCAGCATTTT. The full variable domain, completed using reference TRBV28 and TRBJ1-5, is DVKVTQSSRYLVKRTGEKVFLECVQDMDHENMFWYRQDPGLGLRLIYFSYDVKMKEKGDIPEGYSVSREKKERFSLILESASTNQTSMYLCASSRTGGGEQPQHFGDGTRLSIL.

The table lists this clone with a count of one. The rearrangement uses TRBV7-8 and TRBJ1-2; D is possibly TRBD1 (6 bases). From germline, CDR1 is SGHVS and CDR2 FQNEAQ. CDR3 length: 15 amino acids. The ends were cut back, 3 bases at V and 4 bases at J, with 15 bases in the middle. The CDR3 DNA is TGTGCCAGCAGCTTGACAGTGGGGACACTCTATGGCTACACCTTC. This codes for CASSLTVGTLYGYTF.

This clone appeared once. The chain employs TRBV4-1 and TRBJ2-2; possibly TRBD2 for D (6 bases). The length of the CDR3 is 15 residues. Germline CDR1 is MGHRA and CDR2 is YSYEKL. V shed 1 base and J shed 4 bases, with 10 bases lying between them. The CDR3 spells CASSQGQGGTGELFF. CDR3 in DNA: TGCGCCAGCAGCCAAGGGCAGGGAGGCACCGGGGAGCTGTTTTTT.

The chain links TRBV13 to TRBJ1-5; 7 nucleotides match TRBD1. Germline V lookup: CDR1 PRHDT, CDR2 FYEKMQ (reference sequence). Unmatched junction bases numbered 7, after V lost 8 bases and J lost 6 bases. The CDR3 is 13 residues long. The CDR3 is CASRRGAGQPQHF. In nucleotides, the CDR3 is TGTGCCAGCCGCAGGGGGGCCGGTCAGCCCCAGCATTTT.